This TCR beta chain was found in a study of CD8+ T cells in alopecia areata. Study context: Oral tofacitinib (5 to 10 mg twice daily) was administered to treated patients.

V was trimmed by 3 bases and J by 4 bases, leaving 11 bases between them. Germline CDR1 SEHNR, CDR2 FQNEAQ (reference sequence). CDR3 length: 14 amino acids. Alopecia areata patients had lesional scalp punch biopsies and peripheral blood taken from them. RNA was extracted and reverse transcribed into cDNA as the sequencing template. Clones were read by immunoSEQ multiplex PCR, and TCRdb kept only the in-frame ones, dropping some. The sample consists of 80,000 to 100,000 clones, roughly 41% of them appearing once. The sequenced sample was CD4+ T cells sorted from blood. The gene calls are TRBV7-9 and TRBJ2-3, with D possibly called TRBD1 or TRBD2 (5 bases each). The sequence was collected from a human donor with alopecia areata. CDR3 loop: CASSFSGTSDTQYF. The CDR3 DNA is TGTGCCAGCAGCTTTTCCGGGACCTCAGATACGCAGTATTTT.